This TCR beta chain was found in a study of T cells after yellow fever vaccination. In the study overall: Fractions of limited cellularity were prepared by means of SMART-Seq v4 Ultra Low Input.

General observations from the study: The booster response re-showed most primary clones: around 96% CD4, more than 80% CD8. Abundant clonotypes from the bulk population could contaminate FACS-sorted repertoires.

It was through 5'RACE template switching that TCR cDNA was made, with a universal primer site and UMIs added. MiXCR, run by TCRdb on the 5' RACE reads, gives a single entry per CDR3 protein. The sample holds about 580,000 distinct CDR3 sequences; around 17% are singletons and the top ten take 15% to 20%. Germline V CDR1 and CDR2: SGHRS, YFSETQ. Trimming cost V 0 bases and J 6 bases, with 11 bases left between them. The CDR3 has 14 amino acids. Note on this clonotype: No antigen is known for it.

Sequenced here: PBMCs, sampled around 5 days after the first yellow fever vaccination. The sequence was obtained from a man aged 18 to 30 who received the YFV17D yellow fever vaccine. The V and J genes are TRBV5-1 and TRBJ2-3; D is uncertain. The DNA for the CDR3 is TGCGCCAGCAGCTTGGCCACCTCCCTGGATACGCAGTATTTT. Protein sequence: CASSLATSLDTQYF.